This entry describes one TCR beta chain. Its antigen is currently unknown. The data belong to a study of T cells in Graves' hyperthyroidism and ophthalmopathy. With 4 bases clipped from V and 2 bases from J, the junction kept 1 base outside the gene matches. Germline V gene lookup returns CDR1 MGHDK and CDR2 SYGVNS. The CDR3 length is 13 residues. The study enrolled patients aged 18 to 65 with newly diagnosed hyperthyroidism of under 2 months' duration. RNA transcripts served as the template for amplifying TCR beta CDR3 regions. HTBI primers were the set used in a first-round RT-PCR of the TCR CDR3. TCRdb re-derived calls from the multiplex PCR reads in MiXCR, one entry per CDR3 protein. The sample comprises approximately 560,000 distinct CDR3 sequences, more than 15% of which are singletons, and around 7.8% rests with the top ten. Overall study results and limits: In the blood, most expanded thyroid clonotypes above 0.001 appeared as well.

The receptor's source is a woman aged 25 to 39 with Graves' hyperthyroidism. The chain employs TRBV25-1 and TRBJ2-7; the match to TRBD1 covers 8 bases. What was sequenced was blood. The DNA of the CDR3 is TGTGCCAGCAGTGTGACAGGGGCCTACGAGCAGTACTTC. Its protein product is CASSVTGAYEQYF.